This TCR beta chain was profiled in a study of blood T cell repertoires in COVID-19. TCRdb's table, derived via immunoSEQ multiplex PCR, lists solely in-frame clones and lacks some. The data contain about 180,000 clones, 80% to 90% of them seen just once; the ten biggest clones take up 12% to 15%. Unmatched junction bases numbered 5, after V lost 6 bases and J lost 2 bases. From germline, CDR1 is ENHRY and CDR2 SYGVKD. The CDR3 covers 15 residues. Study members were between about 18 and 100 years old and lived in around 24 US regions. Cohort allocation depended upon clinical history that participants reported. Recovered status in Cohort 3 required two negative PCRs, clearance, or symptom resolution.

This chain links TRBV10-3 with TRBJ1-4, with 8 bases aligning to TRBD1. This receptor was obtained from a man aged 45-60 years who had recovered from COVID-19. Sequenced input: PBMCs or T cells enriched from blood (not recorded which). The CDR3 DNA follows: TGTGCCATCAGAGCCTCAGGGGGCACTAATGAAAAACTGTTTTTT. Amino acids: CAIRASGGTNEKLFF.